One and the same sample provided the 10 T cell receptor beta chains below, sequenced in a study of glioma-infiltrating T cells listed by TCRdb under 2016. Sequencing used an Illumina MiSeq. The iRepertoire nested amplicon-rescue multiplex PCR (arm-PCR) platform was used to amplify TCR alpha and beta CDR3 regions from RNA. TCRdb passed the public sequencing reads through fastp at Q25 and MiXCR, retaining productive beta sequences. A single entry per CDR3 protein holds the most common genes and DNA from its merged rows. Recorded for this sample are 150,000 to 200,000 distinct CDR3 sequences; about 32% of them occurred a single time. 20% of the sample comes from the top ten. Specimen: glioma tissue, nonneoplastic brain tissue, or PBMCs (not recorded which). Receptors originate from a human donor with low-grade glioma or glioblastoma, undergoing nonglioma brain surgery, or in good health (not recorded which).

This clonotype has a count of ten or more. The CDR3 loop is CSARDWSIPGTSDRMGDTQYF. In nucleotides, the CDR3 is TGCAGTGCTAGAGATTGGTCCATACCAGGGACTAGCGACAGGATGGGAGATACGCAGTATTTT. V gene TRBV20-1 combines with J gene TRBJ2-3; 10 bases line up with TRBD2. Unmatched junction bases numbered 23, after V lost 0 bases and J lost 5 bases. Looked up from germline, CDR1 is DFQATT and CDR2 is SNEGSKA (reference sequence). The CDR3 length is 21 residues.

The chain has TRBV10-2 and TRBJ2-3, with 8 bases fitting TRBD2. CDR1 is WSHSY, CDR2 SAAADI, per germline. V lost 3 bases, J lost 5 bases, and 10 bases stayed unmatched. The CDR3 sequence is 16 residues long. CDR3 in amino acids: CASSERAGGPQDTQYF. The CDR3 nucleotides read TGCGCCAGCAGTGAAAGGGCGGGAGGCCCACAAGATACGCAGTATTTT.

Details on this clonotype: One end of the junction varies from germline; a read error may be responsible. The chain employs TRBV20-1 and TRBJ1-5, with TRBD1 identical over 8 bases. This CDR3 is built from 17 residues. Germline V gene lookup returns CDR1 DFQATT and CDR2 SNEGSKA (reference sequence). CDR3 residues: CSGRDQIVQGDNQPQHF. CDR3 sequence (DNA): TGCAGTGGTAGAGACCAGATAGTACAGGGGGACAATCAGCCCCAGCATTTT.

Comment on this clonotype: A much larger clone sits a single nucleotide away, making a read error possible. The J gene is TRBJ2-5, the V gene TRBV12-3 or TRBV12-4; D gene unclear. The CDR3 is 15 amino acids. The CDR3 DNA reads as TGTGCCAGCAGTTGGAGCCGAAGCACGCAAGGGACCCAGTACTTC. Amino acid sequence: CASSWSRSTQGTQYF.

Note on this clonotype: Being one base from a much bigger clone, this may be a read error. J is TRBJ2-7 and V is TRBV3-1, with D unresolved. The V gene lost 4 bases and the J gene lost 7 bases, with 14 bases spanning the gap. The length of the CDR3 is 13 residues. Germline assignment: CDR1 LGHDT and CDR2 YNNKEL (reference sequence). The CDR3 spells CASSLPRANEQYF. The CDR3 nucleotides are TGTGCCAGCAGCCTCCCACGGGCCAATGAGCAGTACTTC.

In this sample, this clonotype turned up many times. This chain joins TRBV28 and TRBJ2-1; no clear D. Trimming pared 9 bases from V and 13 bases from J, leaving 13 bases between. Per the germline V gene, CDR1 is MDHEN and CDR2 is SYDVKM. The CDR3 totals 10 residues. The CDR3 bases are TGTGCCAGTCTACCCCAGAGCCAGTTCTTC. Protein: CASLPQSQFF.

This clonotype was counted at least ten times. Just one base apart from a much larger clone, this may be a read error. CDR3 amino acids: CASSSRLTGAGELFF. In DNA, the CDR3 is TGTGCCAGCAGCAGCCGGCTAACGGGGGCCGGGGAGCTGTTTTTT. The chain joins TRBV28 to TRBJ2-2; TRBD2 is a possible D gene (6 bases). The CDR3 runs to 15 residues. Germline V gene lookup returns CDR1 MDHEN and CDR2 SYDVKM. V was shortened by 6 bases and J by 6 bases, with 17 bases between the two germline ends.

The V gene is TRBV24-1, the J gene TRBJ1-1; D ambiguous. The CDR3 sequence is 14 residues long. Per germline, CDR1 KGHDR and CDR2 SFDVKD. The V end was cut by 0 bases, the J end by 5 bases, with 9 bases between. The CDR3 DNA sequence: TGTGCCACCAGTGATTTGAGGGAAAGTACTGAAGCTTTCTTT. This sequence encodes CATSDLRESTEAFF.

Remarks on this clonotype: A read error is possible here, since a much larger clone lies one base away. The chain has TRBV18 and TRBJ1-6; D is perhaps TRBD1 (6 bases). The germline V gene has CDR1 KGHSH and CDR2 LQKENI. V lost 4 bases and J 8 bases, leaving 15 bases between the germline ends. The CDR3 is made up of 15 amino acids. The CDR3 nucleotides read TGTGCCAGCTCACGGCAGGGGACCTTTGATTCACCCCTCCACTTT. Amino acids: CASSRQGTFDSPLHF. Drawing the rest from reference TRBV18 and TRBJ1-6, the complete variable domain is NAGVMQNPRHLVRRRGQEARLRCSPMKGHSHVYWYRQLPEEGLKFMVYLQKENIIDESGMPKERFSAEFPKEGPSILRIQQVVRGDSAAYFCASSRQGTFDSPLHFGNGTRLTVT.

This clonotype was counted at least ten times. In nucleotides, the CDR3 is TGTGCCAGCATTGGCGGGAGCCCAGATACGCAGTATTTT. Translating gives CASIGGSPDTQYF. The chain has TRBV28 and TRBJ2-3; 7 positions match TRBD2. The trim removed 7 bases at V and 4 bases at J, leaving 5 bases unmatched. The CDR3 extends over 13 amino acids. CDR1 and CDR2 (germline): MDHEN, SYDVKM.